Below are 30 T cell receptor beta chains sequenced from a single sample in a study of PD-1 blockade in mismatch repair-deficient tumors. The repertoire was sequenced with immunoSEQ multiplex PCR; TCRdb's copy has only in-frame clones and lacks some. The sample consists of fewer than 100,000 clones, 81% of them appearing once. Sequencing used peripheral blood, obtained 12 weeks after starting pembrolizumab. These receptors came from an adult with mismatch repair-deficient cancer.

V usage is TRBV13 and J usage is TRBJ2-7; 7 nucleotides match TRBD2. The CDR3 has 12 amino acids. Trimming cost V 5 bases and J 6 bases; bases outside gene matches: 4. Germline values: CDR1 PRHDT, CDR2 FYEKMQ (reference sequence). This CDR3 reads CASSPPGGEQYF. The CDR3 region has the DNA TGTGCCAGCAGCCCACCGGGGGGCGAGCAGTACTTC.

This sequence joins TRBV4-1 and TRBJ2-3; no reliable D call. Per the germline V gene, CDR1 is MGHRA and CDR2 is YSYEKL. The CDR3 has 13 residues. V was cut by 0 bases and J by 9 bases, with 10 bases left in between. This chain's CDR3 is CASSQEEGLTQYF. In nucleotides, the CDR3 is TGCGCCAGCAGCCAAGAGGAAGGGTTGACGCAGTATTTT.

This clone appeared a single time. The V and J genes are TRBV9 and TRBJ2-2; D is undetermined. The V end lost 4 bases, the J end lost 7 bases, and 14 bases lay between the germline ends. The V gene's germline CDR1 is SGDLS and CDR2 YYNGEE. The CDR3 covers 14 residues. The CDR3: CASSYTPGRGELFF. As DNA, the CDR3 is TGTGCCAGCAGCTATACCCCAGGACGCGGGGAGCTGTTTTTT.

V and J are TRBV19 and TRBJ1-5; D might be TRBD1 (6 bases). Deletions cut 10 bases from V and 0 bases from J, with 19 bases between. CDR3 size: 16 residues. Germline loops: CDR1 LNHDA, CDR2 SQIVND (reference sequence). In DNA, the CDR3 is TGTGCCACCCAGCCGGGAGGACAGTTTAGCAATCAGCCCCAGCATTTT. Translation gives CATQPGGQFSNQPQHF.

This clone was seen only a few times. The genes are TRBV6-6 and TRBJ1-4; D gene ambiguous. This CDR3 is built from 11 residues. The V end lost 8 bases, the J end lost 7 bases, and 8 bases lay between the germline ends. CDR1 MNHNY and CDR2 SVGAGI come from the germline V gene (reference sequence). The CDR3 DNA follows: TGTGCCAGCGGACCAACTGAAAAACTGTTTTTT. Its protein product is CASGPTEKLFF.

The chain joins TRBV11-1 to TRBJ1-3; D gene unclear. The CDR3 has 12 amino acids. The V and J ends lost 6 bases and 1 base respectively, with 4 bases between them. Germline V CDR1 and CDR2: SGHAT, FQDESV (reference sequence). The CDR3 DNA reads TGTGCCAGCAGGCAATCTGGAAACACCATATATTTT. Translation gives CASRQSGNTIYF.

The V and J genes are TRBV5-6 and TRBJ2-5; TRBD2 aligns across 7 bases. With 2 bases clipped from V and 4 bases from J, the junction kept 8 bases outside the gene matches. Germline V CDR1 and CDR2: SGHDT, YYEEEE. The CDR3 totals 15 residues. The CDR3 loop is CASSFPSTSRETQYF. CDR3 nucleotides: TGTGCCAGCAGCTTCCCCTCGACTAGCAGAGAGACCCAGTACTTC.

This clone was counted only a few times. The chain has TRBV7-9 and TRBJ2-7; TRBD2 matches 12 bases. The V gene's germline CDR1 is SEHNR and CDR2 FQNEAQ (reference sequence). The CDR3 is made up of 16 amino acids. V was clipped by 0 bases and J by 3 bases; unmatched bases: 3. This CDR3 is CASSLAPSGRVYEQYF. The DNA of the CDR3 is TGTGCCAGCAGCTTAGCTCCTAGCGGGAGGGTCTACGAGCAGTACTTC. Complete variable domain (other parts from reference TRBV7-9 and TRBJ2-7): DTGVSQNPRHKITKRGQNVTFRCDPISEHNRLYWYRQTLGQGPEFLTYFQNEAQLEKSRLLSDRFSAERPKGSFSTLEIQRTEQGDSAMYLCASSLAPSGRVYEQYFGPGTRLTVT.

CDR3 nucleotide sequence: TGTGCCAGCACCCAGAGGGGGGCAGAAAAACTGTTTTTT. It translates to CASTQRGAEKLFF. The chain employs TRBV28 and TRBJ1-4, with a weak D call TRBD1 (6 bases). V lost 7 bases and J lost 8, with 14 bases in between. The germline CDR1 and CDR2 sequences are MDHEN and SYDVKM. The CDR3 consists of 13 residues. Using reference TRBV28 and TRBJ1-4 for the parts outside the CDR3, the full variable domain is DVKVTQSSRYLVKRTGEKVFLECVQDMDHENMFWYRQDPGLGLRLIYFSYDVKMKEKGDIPEGYSVSREKKERFSLILESASTNQTSMYLCASTQRGAEKLFFGSGTQLSVL.

The V gene is TRBV11-2, the J gene TRBJ2-7; D uncertain. Trimming pared 0 bases from V and 1 base from J, leaving 10 bases between. The CDR3 extends over 15 amino acids. Looked up from germline, CDR1 is SGHAT and CDR2 is FQNNGV. The CDR3 nucleotides read TGTGCCAGCAGCTTAGAAGCCGGGCCTTCCTACGAGCAGTACTTC. Translating it yields CASSLEAGPSYEQYF.

The J gene is TRBJ2-7, the V gene TRBV21-1; the table's D gene call, TRBD2, was not cross checked with the DNA. TRBV21-1 is noted as a pseudogene. This CDR3 region has 18 residues. The CDR3 DNA follows: TGTGCCAGCAGCAAAAGCCCCCGGACTAGCGGGAGGGTGTACGAGCAGTACTTC. Its translation is CASSKSPRTSGRVYEQYF.

In its sample, this clone was seen a few times. The genes are TRBV5-1 and TRBJ2-3; possibly TRBD2 for D (6 bases). V lost 0 bases to trimming and J lost 3 bases, with 11 bases between them. The CDR3 is 15 residues long. Germline values: CDR1 SGHRS, CDR2 YFSETQ. As DNA, the CDR3 is TGCGCCAGCAGCTTGGCGGCTAGCGAGACAGATACGCAGTATTTT. This codes for CASSLAASETDTQYF.

The rearrangement links TRBV11-2 to TRBJ2-1, with 10 nucleotides matching TRBD2. The CDR3 sequence is 16 residues long. With V trimmed by 0 bases and J by 8 bases, 7 bases remained unmatched. Germline lookup yields CDR1 SGHAT and CDR2 FQNNGV. CDR3 bases: TGTGCCAGCAGCTTAGATGGGAGCGGGAGGGGCGATGAGCAGTTCTTC. This translates into CASSLDGSGRGDEQFF.

This rearrangement joins TRBV7-9 to TRBJ1-3, with D perhaps matching TRBD1 (6 bases). The CDR3 totals 16 residues. Trimming shortened V by 3 bases and J by 1 base, and 13 bases separated the two germline ends. In germline, CDR1 is SEHNR, CDR2 FQNEAQ (reference sequence). CDR3 bases: TGTGCCAGCAGCTTGACAGGCTCCTTGTCTGGAAACACCATATATTTT. Translating it yields CASSLTGSLSGNTIYF. Supplemented by reference TRBV7-9 and TRBJ1-3, the full variable domain reads DTGVSQNPRHKITKRGQNVTFRCDPISEHNRLYWYRQTLGQGPEFLTYFQNEAQLEKSRLLSDRFSAERPKGSFSTLEIQRTEQGDSAMYLCASSLTGSLSGNTIYFGEGSWLTVV.

The chain joins TRBV29-1 to TRBJ2-7; unclear D gene. Trimming took off 2 bases at V and 6 bases at J, with 14 bases between the two ends. Germline V gene sequence: CDR1 SQVTM, CDR2 ANQGSEA. CDR3 length equals 13 residues. Here the CDR3 DNA reads TGCAGCGTTGAAACAAGTTCCGTTGGCGAGCAGTACTTC. This gives the protein CSVETSSVGEQYF.

The chain recombines TRBV18 with TRBJ1-3, with D unclear. Germline values: CDR1 KGHSH, CDR2 LQKENI. CDR3 length equals 14 residues. Between the trimmed V and J ends, which lost 5 bases and 0 bases, there was a span of 8 bases. The CDR3 spells CASSYGGSGNTIYF. In nucleotides, the CDR3 is TGTGCCAGCTCATATGGAGGCTCTGGAAACACCATATATTTT.

J is TRBJ2-3 and V is TRBV11-2; D may match TRBD1 or TRBD2 (5 bases each). The germline V gene has CDR1 SGHAT and CDR2 FQNNGV. This CDR3 has 16 residues. Deletions cut 5 bases from V and 2 bases from J, with 17 bases between. CDR3 residues: CASSPGWGSTTDTQYF. The CDR3 DNA follows: TGTGCCAGCAGCCCGGGGTGGGGGTCGACCACAGATACGCAGTATTTT.

The rearrangement uses TRBV28 and TRBJ1-5; TRBD1 is a possible D gene (5 bases). Germline V CDR1 and CDR2: MDHEN, SYDVKM. The V end lost 3 bases, the J end lost 7 bases, and 16 bases lay between the germline ends. The CDR3 has 15 amino acids. The CDR3 loop is CASSFVSGIRQPQHF. The CDR3 nucleotides are TGTGCCAGCAGTTTTGTATCAGGGATCAGGCAGCCCCAGCATTTT.

As DNA, the CDR3 is TGTGCCAGCAGCGCGACTCCCGGGTCCTCTCCCTACGAGCAGTACTTC. Protein sequence: CASSATPGSSPYEQYF. The chain couples TRBV5-4 to TRBJ2-7; D remains unclear. The germline V gene encodes CDR1 SGHNT and CDR2 YYREEE (reference sequence). This CDR3 region has 16 residues. V was clipped by 4 bases and J by 2 bases, with 19 bases between them.

The chain recombines TRBV7-6 with TRBJ2-7, with 7 nucleotides matching TRBD2. The germline CDR1 and CDR2 sequences are SGHVS and FNYEAQ. The length of the CDR3 is 16 residues. Trimming removed 3 bases from V and 2 bases from J; junction bases left unmatched: 10. The CDR3 DNA reads TGTGCCAGCAGCTTCCTGCTAGCGGAGAACACCTACGAGCAGTACTTC. This translates into CASSFLLAENTYEQYF.

This clone was counted a few times. This sequence joins TRBV6-4 and TRBJ2-3; tentative D call: TRBD2 (7 bases). This CDR3 has 15 residues. The germline V and J ends were trimmed by 7 bases and 3 bases, with 17 bases remaining between them. Germline CDR1 is MRHNA and CDR2 is SNTAGT. CDR3 in amino acids: CASKAGGRETDTQYF. CDR3 nucleotides: TGTGCCAGCAAAGCCGGGGGGCGGGAAACAGATACGCAGTATTTT.

This clone is medium-sized in the sample. The J gene is TRBJ2-7, the V gene TRBV6-5; 8 bases are shared with TRBD2. The V and J ends lost 5 bases and 5 bases, in that order; junction bases with no gene match: 5. The CDR3 has 13 amino acids. The germline CDR1 and CDR2 sequences are MNHEY and SVGAGI. CDR3 sequence (DNA): TGTGCCAGCAGTCCCTTAGCGGGAAACGAGCAGTACTTC. Translation gives CASSPLAGNEQYF.

The chain has TRBV19 and TRBJ1-2; D is ambiguous. The CDR3 covers 14 residues. Germline-derived CDR1 and CDR2 are LNHDA and SQIVND (reference sequence). Trimming stripped 1 base from V and 0 bases from J, with 6 bases between. The CDR3, as DNA: TGTGCCAGTAGTATAGCCGGCGCTAACTATGGCTACACCTTC. It specifies CASSIAGANYGYTF.

The V and J genes are TRBV21-1 and TRBJ1-5. TRBV21-1 is noted as a pseudogene. The CDR3 covers 14 residues. CDR3 amino acids: CASSGGSSNQPQHF. The CDR3 nucleotides are TGTGCCAGCAGCGGAGGATCGAGCAATCAGCCCCAGCATTTT.

The CDR3 coding sequence is TGTGCCAGCTCACCCATAGCGGGAGATTTTGTCCACGAGCAGTACTTC. Translated, it gives CASSPIAGDFVHEQYF. The chain has TRBV18 and TRBJ2-7; 9 bases are shared with TRBD2. Germline V lookup: CDR1 KGHSH, CDR2 LQKENI. V lost 3 bases and J lost 5; bases outside the gene matches: 11. The CDR3 is 16 residues long.

The rearrangement joins TRBV7-3 to TRBJ2-5; tentatively, D is TRBD1 or TRBD2 (6 bases each). V lost 2 bases and J lost 5, with 12 bases in between. The CDR3 has 14 amino acids. Germline CDR1 reads SGHTA; CDR2 reads FQGTGA. The CDR3 DNA follows: TGTGCCAGCAGCTTAGAAGGGGGGCCTGAGACCCAGTACTTC. Translated, it gives CASSLEGGPETQYF.

This clone is a singleton in its sample. V and J are TRBV10-1 and TRBJ2-3, with D hard to call. Germline V gives CDR1 WNHNN, CDR2 SYGVQD (reference sequence). Deletions cut 0 bases from V and 8 bases from J, with 6 bases between. The CDR3 covers 12 residues. The CDR3 loop reads CASSESACTQYF. DNA of the CDR3: TGCGCCAGCAGTGAGTCGGCCTGTACGCAGTATTTT.

The chain joins TRBV11-2 to TRBJ2-7; D not resolved. CDR1 and CDR2 from the germline V gene are SGHAT and FQNNGV. V lost 5 bases and J 1 base, leaving 6 bases between the germline ends. CDR3 length: 12 residues. The CDR3 is CASSPHSYEQYF. The CDR3 DNA sequence: TGTGCCAGCAGCCCGCATTCCTACGAGCAGTACTTC.

V usage is TRBV29-1 and J usage is TRBJ1-1; D is perhaps TRBD1 (5 bases). The V end was cut by 6 bases, the J end by 0 bases, with 11 bases between. Germline V lookup: CDR1 SQVTM, CDR2 ANQGSEA. The CDR3 consists of 13 residues. As DNA, the CDR3 is TGCAGCGTCCGACCGGGGCTGAACACTGAAGCTTTCTTT. It codes for CSVRPGLNTEAFF.

The V gene is TRBV6-5, the J gene TRBJ2-2; D is uncertain. Germline CDR1 MNHEY, CDR2 SVGAGI. V lost 8 bases to trimming and J lost 6 bases, with 7 bases between them. The length of the CDR3 is 11 residues. The CDR3 protein is CASQTAGELFF. The CDR3 nucleotides read TGTGCCAGCCAGACGGCCGGGGAGCTGTTTTTT.